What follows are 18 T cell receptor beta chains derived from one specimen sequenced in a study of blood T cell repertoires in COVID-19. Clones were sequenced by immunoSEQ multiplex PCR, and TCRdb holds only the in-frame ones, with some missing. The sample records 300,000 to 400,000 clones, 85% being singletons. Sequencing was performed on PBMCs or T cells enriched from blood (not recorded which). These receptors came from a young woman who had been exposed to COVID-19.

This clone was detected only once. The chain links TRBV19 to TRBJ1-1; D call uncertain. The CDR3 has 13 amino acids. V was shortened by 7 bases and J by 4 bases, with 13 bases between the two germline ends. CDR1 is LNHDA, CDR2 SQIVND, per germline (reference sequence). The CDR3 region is CASISGSLTEAFF. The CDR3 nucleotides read TGTGCCAGTATCTCCGGGAGCCTCACTGAAGCTTTCTTT.

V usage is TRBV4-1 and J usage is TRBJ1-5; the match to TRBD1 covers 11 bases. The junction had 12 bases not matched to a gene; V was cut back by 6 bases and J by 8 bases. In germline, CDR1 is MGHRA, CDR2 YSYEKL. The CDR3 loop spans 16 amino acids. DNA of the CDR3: TGCGCCAGCAGACGAATCGGGACAGGGGGAAACGAGCCCCAGCATTTT. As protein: CASRRIGTGGNEPQHF.

This CDR3 is CASSIAASYNEQFF. The DNA for the CDR3 is TGTGCCAGCAGCATAGCGGCCTCCTACAATGAGCAGTTCTTC. J is TRBJ2-1 and V is TRBV28; tentative D call: TRBD2 (6 bases). The CDR3 length is 14 residues. V was trimmed by 6 bases and J by 0 bases, leaving 9 bases between them. The germline V gene encodes CDR1 MDHEN and CDR2 SYDVKM.

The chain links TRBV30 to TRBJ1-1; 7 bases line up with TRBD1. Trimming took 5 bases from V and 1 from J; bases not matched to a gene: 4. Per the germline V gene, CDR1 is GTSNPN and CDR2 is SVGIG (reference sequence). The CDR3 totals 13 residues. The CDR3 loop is CAWCRGANTEAFF. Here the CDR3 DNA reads TGTGCCTGGTGCAGGGGGGCGAACACTGAAGCTTTCTTT.

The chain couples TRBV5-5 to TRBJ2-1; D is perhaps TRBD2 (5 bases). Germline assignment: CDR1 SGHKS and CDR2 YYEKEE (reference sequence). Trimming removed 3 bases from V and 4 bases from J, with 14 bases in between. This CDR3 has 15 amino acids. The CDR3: CASSWVETSYNEQFF. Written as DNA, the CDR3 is TGTGCCAGCAGCTGGGTCGAAACTAGTTACAATGAGCAGTTCTTC. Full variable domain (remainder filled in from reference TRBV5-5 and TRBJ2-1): DAGVTQSPTHLIKTRGQQVTLRCSPISGHKSVSWYQQVLGQGPQFIFQYYEKEERGRGNFPDRFSARQFPNYSSELNVNALLLGDSALYLCASSWVETSYNEQFFGPGTRLTVL.

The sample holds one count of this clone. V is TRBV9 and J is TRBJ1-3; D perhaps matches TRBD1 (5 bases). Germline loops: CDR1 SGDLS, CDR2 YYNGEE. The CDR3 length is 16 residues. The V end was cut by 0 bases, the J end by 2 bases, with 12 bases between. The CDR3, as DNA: TGTGCCAGCAGCGTAGAACCCCCAGGGCCTGGAAACACCATATATTTT. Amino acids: CASSVEPPGPGNTIYF.

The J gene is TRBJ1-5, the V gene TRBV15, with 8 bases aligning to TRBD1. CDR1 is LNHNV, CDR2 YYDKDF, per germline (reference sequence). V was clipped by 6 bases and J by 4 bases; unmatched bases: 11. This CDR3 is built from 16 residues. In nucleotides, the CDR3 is TGTGCCACCAGTTCCCACCTAGGACAGGGAAATCAGCCCCAGCATTTT. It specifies CATSSHLGQGNQPQHF.

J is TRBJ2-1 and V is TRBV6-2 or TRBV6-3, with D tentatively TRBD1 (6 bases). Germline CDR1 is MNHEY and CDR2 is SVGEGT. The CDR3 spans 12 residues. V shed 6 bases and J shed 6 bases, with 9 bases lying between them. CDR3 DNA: TGTGCCAGCAGCCACAGGGCCAATGAGCAGTTCTTC. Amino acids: CASSHRANEQFF.

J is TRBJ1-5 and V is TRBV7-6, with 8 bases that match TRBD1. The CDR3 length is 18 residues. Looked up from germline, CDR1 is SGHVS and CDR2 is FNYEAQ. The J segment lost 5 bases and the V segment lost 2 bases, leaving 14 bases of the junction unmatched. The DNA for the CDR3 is TGTGCCAGCAGCTTACATACGCGGACAGGGATCGACGATCAGCCCCAGCATTTT. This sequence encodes CASSLHTRTGIDDQPQHF.

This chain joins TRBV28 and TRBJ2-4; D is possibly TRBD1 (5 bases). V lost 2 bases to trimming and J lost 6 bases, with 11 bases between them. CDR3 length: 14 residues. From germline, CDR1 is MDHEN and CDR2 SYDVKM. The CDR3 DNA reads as TGTGCCAGCAGTTTACAGGGTAGGAGAAACATTCAGTACTTC. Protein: CASSLQGRRNIQYF. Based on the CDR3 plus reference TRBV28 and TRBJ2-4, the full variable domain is DVKVTQSSRYLVKRTGEKVFLECVQDMDHENMFWYRQDPGLGLRLIYFSYDVKMKEKGDIPEGYSVSREKKERFSLILESASTNQTSMYLCASSLQGRRNIQYFGAGTRLSVL.

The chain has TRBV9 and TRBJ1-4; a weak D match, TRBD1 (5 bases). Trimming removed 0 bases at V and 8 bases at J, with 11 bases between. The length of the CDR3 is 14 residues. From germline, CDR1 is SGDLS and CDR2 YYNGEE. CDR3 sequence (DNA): TGTGCCAGCAGCGTAGGGGTAGGGGTAGAAAAACTGTTTTTT. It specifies CASSVGVGVEKLFF.

CDR3 region: CASSQEGLPDEQYF. DNA of the CDR3: TGTGCCAGCAGCCAAGAAGGACTTCCGGACGAGCAGTACTTC. This sequence joins TRBV4-2 and TRBJ2-7; D is perhaps TRBD2 (5 bases). The germline gives CDR1 LGHNA, CDR2 YNFKEQ. The CDR3 consists of 14 residues. V lost 0 bases and J 5 bases, leaving 11 bases between the germline ends.

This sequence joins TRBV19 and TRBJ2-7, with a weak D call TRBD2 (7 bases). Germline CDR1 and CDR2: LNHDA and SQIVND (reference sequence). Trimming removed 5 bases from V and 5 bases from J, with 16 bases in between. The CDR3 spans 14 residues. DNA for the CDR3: TGTGCCAGTAGTCCCCCCACAGGGAGGGACGAGCAGTACTTC. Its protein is CASSPPTGRDEQYF.

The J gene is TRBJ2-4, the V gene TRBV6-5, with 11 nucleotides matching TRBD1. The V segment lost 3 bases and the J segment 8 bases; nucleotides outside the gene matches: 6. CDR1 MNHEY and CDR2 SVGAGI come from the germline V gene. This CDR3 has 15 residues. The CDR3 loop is CASSYRRTGGDIQYF. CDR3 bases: TGTGCCAGCAGTTATCGCCGGACAGGGGGCGACATTCAGTACTTC.

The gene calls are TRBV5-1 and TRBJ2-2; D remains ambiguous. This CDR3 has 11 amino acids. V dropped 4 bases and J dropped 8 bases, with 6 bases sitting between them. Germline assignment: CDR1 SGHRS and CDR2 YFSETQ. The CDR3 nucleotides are TGCGCCAGCAGCCCCTCTGGGGAGCTGTTTTTT. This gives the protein CASSPSGELFF.

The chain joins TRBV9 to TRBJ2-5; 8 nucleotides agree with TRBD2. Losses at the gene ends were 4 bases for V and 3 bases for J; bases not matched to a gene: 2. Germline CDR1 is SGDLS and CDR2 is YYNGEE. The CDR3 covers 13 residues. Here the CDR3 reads CASSPGLEETQYF. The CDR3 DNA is TGTGCCAGCAGCCCGGGACTAGAAGAGACCCAGTACTTC.

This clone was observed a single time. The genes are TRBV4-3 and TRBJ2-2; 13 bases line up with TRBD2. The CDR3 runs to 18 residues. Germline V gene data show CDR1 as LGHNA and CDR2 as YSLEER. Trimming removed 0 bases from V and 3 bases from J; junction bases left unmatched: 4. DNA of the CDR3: TGCGCCAGCAGCCAAGAGACTAGCGGGGGGCCGTACACCGGGGAGCTGTTTTTT. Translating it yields CASSQETSGGPYTGELFF.

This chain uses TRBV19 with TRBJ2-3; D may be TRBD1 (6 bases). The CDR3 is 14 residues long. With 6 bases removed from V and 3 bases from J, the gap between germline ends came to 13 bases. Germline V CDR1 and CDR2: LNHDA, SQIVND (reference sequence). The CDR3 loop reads CASRQGYSTDTQYF. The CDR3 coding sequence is TGTGCCAGTAGACAGGGTTACTCGACAGATACGCAGTATTTT.